The entry below describes one T cell receptor (beta chain). This clonotype was detected only a few times. This clone's antigen is unknown. No base qualities exist here, and no much larger clone lies one base off it. For sequencing, an Illumina NovaSeq 6000 was employed. cDNA libraries for TCRalpha and TCRbeta were prepared by 5'RACE using constant-segment primers, with sample barcodes and unique molecular identifiers added. RNA was extracted from every sample with Trizol reagent. Amplification of the libraries took two PCR steps, and the second step added a second sample barcode plus Illumina TruSeq adapters. Libraries were sequenced on an Illumina NovaSeq with 2 x 150 bp paired-end reads. Turning to the authors' computational methods: Reads were demultiplexed and collapsed into UMI-guided consensus sequences with migec v1.2.7. Using mixcr v2.1.11, UMI consensuses were aligned to TRA and TRB V and J templates and then assembled into clonotypes. Clonotypes were classified as expanded or contracted when called significant by both edgeR and NoisET, with noise models trained on biological replicates. edgeR calls used a false discovery rate-adjusted p below 0.01 and a log2 fold-change threshold of 1. PCA with hierarchical clustering of max-normalized trajectories of the 1000 most abundant clonotypes was used as exploratory dynamics analysis. Each responding clone was given a CD4 or CD8 phenotype based on the CD4+ and CD8+ repertoires, which had been sequenced separately. Through fastp at Q25 and MiXCR, TCRdb rebuilt clones from the public reads, retaining in-frame beta chains. Rows are combined by CDR3 protein, so each entry shows the most common genes and DNA. None of the V and J calls come from the authors' own analysis; TCRdb made them. This sample lists approximately 300,000 distinct CDR3 sequences; about a sixth were detected once. The top ten hold roughly 22% of the sample.

Reading from cysteine to phenylalanine, the CDR3 counts 12 amino acids. Only the CDR3 part of the read is kept: 36 bases, read in frame from the first base. For CDR1 and CDR2, the germline V gene lists MNHEY and SVGAGI. Trimming leaves V shorter by 5 bases and J shorter by 7 bases, with the junction holding 2 bases beyond the gene matches. These data come from a study of T-cell memory formation after mild COVID-19 (dated by TCRdb to 2020 to 2022). Broadly, across the study: TCR sequence clusters from the two donors were found to be largely donor specific. In two donors, T-cell clones that expanded and contracted after mild COVID-19 were tracked by sequencing TCRalpha and TCRbeta repertoires over time. Two young, previously healthy adult volunteers, one female and one male, were included in the cohort. Beyond this particular receptor, the publication reports: Contracting CD4+ clones appeared mostly in the CM and EM memory subsets, whereas CD8+ clones were enriched in EMRA. Whether the second-wave clones peaking on day 37 were SARS-CoV-2 specific was not confirmed. Some responding clones were detected in pre-infection memory, suggesting pre-existing cross-reactive memory T cells joined the SARS-CoV-2 response. Clones contracting from day 15 to 85 had balanced CD4/CD8 phenotypes, while a second wave expanding from day 15 to 37 was biased towards CD4+. Only a couple of mild cases were covered in the study, and larger cohorts including severe cases with pre-infection samples were considered necessary.

PBMCs were isolated by Ficoll-Paque density gradient centrifugation. This clonotype was sampled from a young man who had mild COVID-19 (a few samples of this study predate the infection). The sample titles of this study are shuffled in the database, so cell type and time point are left out; the donor was told from shared clones. The sequencing input was PBMCs or a T cell subset sorted from them (not recorded which). The receptor chain draws on TRBV6-5 and TRBJ1-2; the central 9 bases match TRBD1. This receptor carries the CDR3 CASSPQGAGYTF. The sequence in DNA is TGTGCCAGCAGTCCACAGGGGGCTGGCTACACCTTC.